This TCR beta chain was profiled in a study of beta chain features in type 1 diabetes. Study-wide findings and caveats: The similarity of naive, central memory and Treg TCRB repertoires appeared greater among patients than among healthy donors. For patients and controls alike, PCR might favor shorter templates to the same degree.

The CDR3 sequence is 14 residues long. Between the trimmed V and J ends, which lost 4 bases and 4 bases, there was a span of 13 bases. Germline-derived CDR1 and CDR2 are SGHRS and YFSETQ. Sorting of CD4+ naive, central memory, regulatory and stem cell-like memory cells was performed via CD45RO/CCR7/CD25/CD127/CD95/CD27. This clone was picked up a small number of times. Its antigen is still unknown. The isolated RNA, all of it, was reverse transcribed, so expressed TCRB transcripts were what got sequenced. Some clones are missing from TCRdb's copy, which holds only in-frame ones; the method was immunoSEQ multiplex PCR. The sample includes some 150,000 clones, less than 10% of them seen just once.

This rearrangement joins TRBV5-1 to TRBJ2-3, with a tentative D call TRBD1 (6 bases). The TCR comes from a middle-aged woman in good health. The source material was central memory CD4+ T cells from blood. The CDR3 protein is CASSKTGSPDTQYF. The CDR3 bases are TGCGCCAGCAGCAAAACAGGGTCGCCAGATACGCAGTATTTT.